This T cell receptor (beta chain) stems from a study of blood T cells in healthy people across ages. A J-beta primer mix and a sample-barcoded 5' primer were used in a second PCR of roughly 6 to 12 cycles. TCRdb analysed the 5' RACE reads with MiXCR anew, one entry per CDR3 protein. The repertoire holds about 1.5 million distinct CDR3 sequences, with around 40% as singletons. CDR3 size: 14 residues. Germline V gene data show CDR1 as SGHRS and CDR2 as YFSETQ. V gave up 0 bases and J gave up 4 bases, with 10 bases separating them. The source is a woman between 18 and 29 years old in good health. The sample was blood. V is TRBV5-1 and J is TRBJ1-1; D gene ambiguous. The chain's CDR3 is CASSLGFEGTEAFF. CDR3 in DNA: TGCGCCAGCAGCTTGGGCTTTGAGGGCACTGAAGCTTTCTTT.